Listed below are T cell receptor beta chains from one sample, sequenced in a study of patients and donors after allogeneic stem cell transplantation. A single record per CDR3 protein comes from TCRdb applying MiXCR to the RT-PCR reads. The sample lists hundreds of thousands of distinct CDR3 sequences; around 15% were seen once. The sequencing input was blood, either unsorted or a sorted T cell fraction (not recorded which). These receptors all stem from a human donor who was either an allogeneic HSCT recipient or a stem cell or donor lymphocyte infusion donor (not recorded which). It is not recorded whose cells these are; they may come from a transplant donor. Each CDR3 is given with its conserved first and last residue. D genes are given only for firm matches. Clone size is stated in some rows and not others, as once, few, many or a class when expanded.

j_call,v_call,d_call,clone_size,cdr3_aa,cdr3_nt
TRBJ1-2,TRBV20-1,-,few,CSASNIGYTF,TGCAGTGCTAGTAACATTGGCTACACCTTC
TRBJ1-1,TRBV5-1,-,many,CASSPTAPVTEAFF,TGCGCCAGCAGCCCGACAGCCCCGGTCACTGAAGCTTTCTTT
TRBJ1-2,TRBV5-1,-,-,CASSSQGPNGYTF,TGCGCCAGCAGCTCGCAGGGTCCGAATGGCTACACCTTC
TRBJ1-5,TRBV20-1,-,few,CSAREGHQPQHF,TGCAGTGCTAGAGAGGGCCATCAGCCCCAGCATTTT
TRBJ2-5,TRBV6-4,TRBD1,-,CASPPVGTGETQYF,TGTGCCAGCCCCCCGGTCGGGACAGGAGAGACCCAGTACTTC
TRBJ2-3,TRBV2,TRBD2,-,CASSEGAGGTTDTQYF,TGTGCCAGCAGTGAAGGGGCGGGGGGGACCACAGATACGCAGTATTTT
TRBJ1-5,TRBV5-5,-,once,CASSFRKDQPQHF,TGTGCCAGCAGCTTTAGAAAGGATCAGCCCCAGCATTTT
TRBJ2-1,TRBV9,TRBD2,many,CASSVGAGGSNNEQFF,TGTGCCAGCAGCGTAGGGGCGGGAGGCTCGAACAATGAGCAGTTCTTC
TRBJ1-1,TRBV19,-,few,CANTGTEAFF,TGTGCCAATACAGGGACTGAAGCTTTCTTT
TRBJ2-3,TRBV20-1,TRBD2,few,CSASPGTNTDTQYF,TGCAGTGCTAGCCCCGGGACTAACACAGATACGCAGTATTTT
TRBJ1-1,TRBV15,TRBD1,-,CATSRLQGAGTEAFF,TGTGCCACCAGCAGATTACAGGGGGCTGGCACTGAAGCTTTCTTT
TRBJ2-5,TRBV12-3/TRBV12-4,-,many,CASGAGHQGETQYF,TGTGCCAGCGGTGCCGGCCACCAAGGGGAGACCCAGTACTTC
TRBJ2-1,TRBV20-1,-,-,CSAREVTTDEQFF,TGCAGTGCTAGAGAAGTAACTACGGATGAGCAGTTCTTC
TRBJ2-1,TRBV9,TRBD2,-,CASSVLAGVNEQFF,TGTGCCAGCAGCGTCTTAGCGGGAGTCAATGAGCAGTTCTTC
TRBJ2-2,TRBV20-1,TRBD2,-,CSARLAGALAGELFF,TGCAGTGCTAGACTCGCGGGAGCCCTGGCAGGGGAGCTGTTTTTT
TRBJ1-6,TRBV12-3/TRBV12-4,-,-,CASSPPRATNSPLHF,TGTGCCAGCAGTCCGCCCCGGGCCACTAATTCACCCCTCCACTTT
TRBJ1-4,TRBV18,-,-,CASSPPGREREKLFF,TGTGCCAGCTCACCACCTGGCAGGGAGAGGGAAAAACTGTTTTTT
TRBJ2-2,TRBV11-3,-,few,CASSSRAGTGELFF,TGTGCCAGCAGCTCAAGGGCGGGGACCGGGGAGCTGTTTTTT
TRBJ2-3,TRBV29-1,-,-,CSVEPLRVDTQYF,TGCAGCGTTGAACCCCTCAGGGTAGATACGCAGTATTTT
TRBJ1-5,TRBV29-1,TRBD1,few,CSVATGINQPQHF,TGCAGCGTTGCGACAGGGATTAATCAGCCCCAGCATTTT
TRBJ1-2,TRBV4-3,TRBD1,few,CASSQGPGGIYGYTF,TGCGCCAGCAGCCAAGGCCCAGGGGGTATATACGGCTACACCTTC
TRBJ1-2,TRBV7-9,-,few,CASSPTGGSDGYTF,TGTGCCAGCAGCCCCACCGGGGGGAGTGATGGCTACACCTTC
TRBJ2-3,TRBV2,-,few,CASSPWTGTDTQYF,TGTGCCAGCAGCCCTTGGACAGGCACAGATACGCAGTATTTT
TRBJ2-1,TRBV5-1,TRBD1,many,CASCPGTGIFNEQFF,TGCGCCAGTTGCCCCGGGACAGGGATTTTCAATGAGCAGTTCTTC
TRBJ1-2,TRBV11-3,-,few,CASSLGVSYGYTF,TGTGCCAGCAGCTTAGGAGTTTCCTATGGCTACACCTTC
TRBJ2-3,TRBV7-9,-,-,CASSLSRDTDTQYF,TGTGCCAGCAGCTTGTCCAGAGACACAGATACGCAGTATTTT
TRBJ2-1,TRBV4-2,TRBD2,many,CASRNRLAGAFEQFF,TGTGCCAGCAGGAATAGACTAGCGGGAGCTTTTGAGCAGTTCTTC
TRBJ2-2,TRBV7-8,-,-,CASSSVGVAPWNTGELFF,TGTGCCAGCAGCTCCGTGGGAGTGGCCCCCTGGAACACCGGGGAGCTGTTTTTT
TRBJ2-5,TRBV20-1,TRBD2,-,CSARGASGGETQYF,TGCAGTGCTAGGGGAGCTAGCGGGGGAGAGACCCAGTACTTC
TRBJ2-3,TRBV15,-,few,CATSRFTGVHTDTQYF,TGTGCCACCAGCAGATTCACCGGGGTCCACACAGATACGCAGTATTTT
TRBJ2-5,TRBV28,TRBD2,few,CASSSAGLADQETQYF,TGTGCCAGCAGCTCGGCGGGCCTAGCGGACCAAGAGACCCAGTACTTC
TRBJ2-5,TRBV7-9,-,-,CASSLYITSGTQYF,TGTGCCAGCAGCTTATACATTACCAGTGGGACCCAGTACTTC
TRBJ2-7,TRBV24-1,TRBD1,-,CATSDRDRGLFEQYF,TGTGCCACCAGTGACCGAGACAGGGGGCTCTTCGAGCAGTACTTC
TRBJ2-1,TRBV20-1,-,-,CSARDVGREQFF,TGCAGTGCTAGAGATGTGGGGAGGGAGCAGTTCTTC
TRBJ2-7,TRBV20-1,-,-,CSARDSRRSYEQYF,TGCAGTGCTAGAGATTCCCGACGCTCCTACGAGCAGTACTTC
TRBJ1-5,TRBV5-6,-,few,CASSLYVRDQPQHF,TGTGCCAGCAGCTTGTATGTGAGGGATCAGCCCCAGCATTTT
TRBJ1-1,TRBV24-1,-,few,CATSDSTAEAFF,TGTGCCACCAGTGATTCGACAGCTGAAGCTTTCTTT
TRBJ2-7,TRBV20-1,TRBD1,-,CSAIGLTGGGYEQYF,TGCAGTGCTATTGGCCTGACAGGGGGAGGCTACGAGCAGTACTTC
TRBJ1-6,TRBV5-1,TRBD1,-,CASSSKGARGLYSPLHF,TGCGCCAGCAGCTCAAAGGGGGCCCGAGGTTTATATTCACCCCTCCACTTT
TRBJ2-7,TRBV12-3/TRBV12-4,-,-,CASSFRSGVFYEQYF,TGTGCCAGCAGTTTCAGGTCAGGGGTATTTTACGAGCAGTACTTC
TRBJ1-2,TRBV12-3/TRBV12-4,TRBD1,few,CASSPDRGPYGYTF,TGTGCCAGCAGTCCGGACAGGGGGCCCTATGGCTACACCTTC
TRBJ1-2,TRBV10-3,-,few,CAISADGTPNYGYTF,TGTGCCATCAGCGCGGACGGGACCCCTAACTATGGCTACACCTTC
TRBJ1-1,TRBV9,-,few,CASSVDGATEAFF,TGTGCCAGCAGCGTAGACGGGGCCACTGAAGCTTTCTTT
TRBJ1-4,TRBV7-9,-,few,CASSLTAATNEKLFF,TGTGCCAGCAGCCTAACAGCTGCAACTAATGAAAAACTGTTTTTT
TRBJ2-7,TRBV7-9,TRBD1,few,CASSLWFGQGTLHEQYF,TGTGCCAGCAGCTTATGGTTTGGACAGGGAACCCTCCACGAGCAGTACTTC
TRBJ2-7,TRBV2,-,many,CASSSSGLSVPTYEQYF,-
TRBJ2-7,TRBV7-2,-,-,CASSLERTYEQYF,TGTGCCAGCAGCTTAGAACGGACCTACGAGCAGTACTTC
TRBJ1-1,TRBV20-1,-,many,CSARDPPDAAFF,TGCAGTGCTAGAGATCCGCCGGACGCCGCTTTCTTT
TRBJ2-2,TRBV7-2,TRBD2,few,CASSGVAGGPNTGELFF,TGTGCCAGCAGTGGGGTAGCGGGGGGGCCGAACACCGGGGAGCTGTTTTTT
TRBJ2-7,TRBV27,-,few,CASSVSGLNEQYF,TGTGCCAGCAGTGTTAGCGGTCTCAACGAGCAGTACTTC
TRBJ2-5,TRBV12-3/TRBV12-4,-,few,CASSPQGSQETQYF,TGTGCCAGCAGTCCACAGGGCTCCCAAGAGACCCAGTACTTC
TRBJ2-2,TRBV4-1,TRBD2,many,CASSQSSLAGGNTGELFF,TGCGCCAGCAGCCAATCCTCGTTAGCGGGAGGGAACACCGGGGAGCTGTTTTTT
TRBJ2-5,TRBV24-1,TRBD2,-,CATSVAGGTETQYF,TGTGCCACCAGTGTAGCGGGAGGGACGGAGACCCAGTACTTC
TRBJ1-1,TRBV20-1,-,-,CSAEQRGTEAFF,TGCAGTGCAGAGCAGCGGGGCACTGAAGCTTTCTTT
TRBJ2-5,TRBV5-1,-,-,CASSPGGTGTQETQYF,TGCGCCAGCAGCCCGGGAGGGACAGGGACCCAAGAGACCCAGTACTTC
TRBJ2-2,TRBV12-3/TRBV12-4,-,few,CASSSGKTGELFF,TGTGCCAGCAGTTCCGGGAAGACCGGGGAGCTGTTTTTT
TRBJ2-7,TRBV5-6,-,-,CASSLVQGGYEQYF,TGTGCCAGCAGCTTGGTACAGGGGGGGTACGAGCAGTACTTC
TRBJ2-1,TRBV5-1,TRBD2,-,CASSLMRLAGRSTRYNEQFF,TGCGCCAGCAGCTTGATGCGGCTAGCGGGAAGATCGACCCGTTACAATGAGCAGTTCTTC
TRBJ2-1,TRBV5-1,TRBD2,-,CASSPLAISYNEQFF,TGCGCCAGCAGCCCACTAGCGATCTCCTACAATGAGCAGTTCTTC
TRBJ2-1,TRBV6-2/TRBV6-3,-,many,CASSYKGYNEQFF,TGTGCCAGCAGTTACAAGGGATACAATGAGCAGTTCTTC